This is a list of T cell receptor beta chains from one sample in a study of blood T cell repertoires in COVID-19. This table comes from immunoSEQ multiplex PCR, and its TCRdb copy is limited to in-frame clones, with some not included. The sample shows 90,000 to 150,000 clones, roughly three quarters of them seen only once. Sequencing used peripheral blood. These receptors were obtained from a woman of 80 years or more with acute or convalescent COVID-19. Both conserved end residues are part of each CDR3. The D gene is left open where the match is weak. The size entry is marked missing in some rows and otherwise reads once, few, many or a size class.

TRBJ1-6	TRBD1	TRBV6-2/TRBV6-3	NA	TGTGCCAGCAGTACCGGACAGGGAGCAAAATCACCCCTCCACTTT	CASSTGQGAKSPLHF
TRBJ2-5	TRBD2	TRBV6-2/TRBV6-3	NA	TGTGCCAGCAGTTTCGTCTGGCGGGGGGGCGGCGAGGCCCAGTACTTC	CASSFVWRGGGEAQYF
TRBJ1-2	TRBD1	TRBV28	NA	TGTGCCAGCAGTTCCCCCGGACAGGGGGGTCAGGCTAACTATGGCTACACCTTC	CASSSPGQGGQANYGYTF
TRBJ1-2	NA	TRBV6-6	once	TGTGCCAGCAGTCCCGGGGGGGCAGGAGGCTACACCTTC	CASSPGGAGGYTF
TRBJ2-2	TRBD1	TRBV3-1/TRBV3-2	many	TGTGCCAGCAGTCTACAGGGGGTAGCCGGGGAGCTGTTTTTT	CASSLQGVAGELFF
TRBJ1-4	NA	TRBV7-9	NA	TGTGCCAGCAGCCCAACGGGTATCCGGGAAAAACTGTTTTTT	CASSPTGIREKLFF
TRBJ2-5	TRBD2	TRBV18	NA	TGTGCCAGCTCTTCCGGGACTAGCGTTGTCGGAGGAGAGACCCAGTACTTC	CASSSGTSVVGGETQYF
TRBJ1-4	TRBD1	TRBV27	NA	TGTGCCAGCAGTTCTACGGGACAGGCGGCAAAACTGTTTTTT	CASSSTGQAAKLFF
TRBJ1-1	NA	TRBV7-2	NA	TGTGCCAGCAGCTTTTCAGGGGTCACTGAAGCTTTCTTT	CASSFSGVTEAFF
TRBJ1-5	NA	TRBV28	NA	TGTGCCAGCAGTTTTACAGATTCAGTCAATCAGCCCCAGCATTTT	CASSFTDSVNQPQHF
TRBJ2-5	TRBD2	TRBV5-1	once	TGCGCCAGCAGCCCTGCTAGCGGGTCGGGAGGGGAGACCCAGTACTTC	CASSPASGSGGETQYF
TRBJ2-3	NA	TRBV14	NA	TGTGCCAGCAGCCCCCGGTCCTATACGCAGTATTTT	CASSPRSYTQYF
TRBJ2-7	TRBD1	TRBV29-1	NA	TGCAGCGCTGGGGACAGTTACGAGCAGTACTTC	CSAGDSYEQYF
TRBJ1-5	TRBD1	TRBV19	NA	TGTGCCAGTAGTATCGGGACAGGGAGGGATCAGCCCCAGCATTTT	CASSIGTGRDQPQHF
TRBJ1-2	TRBD1	TRBV4-2	NA	TGTGCCAGCAGCCCCCACAGGGGGCGCGTGAGTGGCTACACCTTC	CASSPHRGRVSGYTF
TRBJ1-3	TRBD1	TRBV11-2	NA	TGTGCCAGCAGTCGAATCGGGACAGGGGGCCGTTCTGGAAACACCATATATTTT	CASSRIGTGGRSGNTIYF
TRBJ2-1	NA	TRBV15	NA	TGTGCCACCAGCAGAGATCGGAGGGGGGGCATCGATGAGCAGTTCTTC	CATSRDRRGGIDEQFF
TRBJ2-5	NA	TRBV12-3/TRBV12-4	NA	TGTGCCAGCAGTTTCGCCGGGGAGACCCAGTACTTC	CASSFAGETQYF
TRBJ2-3	NA	TRBV7-9	NA	TGTGCCAGCAGCTTAGAGGGGAGCACAGATACGCAGTATTTT	CASSLEGSTDTQYF
TRBJ1-2	NA	TRBV5-1	NA	TGCGCCAGCAGCTTGGGGGCAGCTAACTATGGCTACACCTTC	CASSLGAANYGYTF
TRBJ2-3	TRBD1	TRBV10-2	NA	TGCGCCAGCAGTGTGTCGGGGACAGGGGGCCCAGATACGCAGTATTTT	CASSVSGTGGPDTQYF
TRBJ1-5	NA	TRBV12-3/TRBV12-4	NA	TGTGCCAGCAGATTAACGGGGGATCAGCCCCAGCATTTT	CASRLTGDQPQHF
TRBJ1-1	TRBD1	TRBV28	NA	TGTGCCAGCAGTCTGACAGGGGCTATGAACACTGAAGCTTTCTTT	CASSLTGAMNTEAFF
TRBJ2-7	NA	TRBV9	NA	TGTGCCAGCAGCGTAGCTCCTAATTCCTACGAGCAGTACTTC	CASSVAPNSYEQYF
TRBJ2-2	NA	TRBV7-2	NA	TGTGCCAGCAGCTTAGCGGGCAGGGGTCACACCGGGGAGCTGTTTTTT	CASSLAGRGHTGELFF
TRBJ2-7	TRBD1	TRBV7-8	NA	TGTGCCAGCAGCCCCTCAGGGGGCTATCAGTACTTC	CASSPSGGYQYF
TRBJ1-1	TRBD1	TRBV19	once	TGTGCCAGTAGTATTAACGGTCGCAGGGGGAAGAACACTGAAGCTTTCTTT	CASSINGRRGKNTEAFF